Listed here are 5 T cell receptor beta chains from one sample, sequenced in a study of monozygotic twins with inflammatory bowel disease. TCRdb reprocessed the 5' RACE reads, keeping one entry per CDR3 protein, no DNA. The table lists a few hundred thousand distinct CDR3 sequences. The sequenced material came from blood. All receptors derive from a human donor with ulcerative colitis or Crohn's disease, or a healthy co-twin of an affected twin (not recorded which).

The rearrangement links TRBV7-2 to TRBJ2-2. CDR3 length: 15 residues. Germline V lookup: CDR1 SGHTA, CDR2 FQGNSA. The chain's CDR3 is CASSLATRNTGELFF.

CDR3 amino acids: CASSLKGGQGLSGANVLTF. The chain couples TRBV11-2 to TRBJ2-6; the TRBD1 assignment by TCRdb is unverifiable without DNA. The CDR3 runs to 19 residues. Per the germline V gene, CDR1 is SGHAT and CDR2 is FQNNGV. The whole variable domain, remainder taken from reference TRBV11-2 and TRBJ2-6, is EAGVAQSPRYKIIEKRQSVAFWCNPISGHATLYWYQQILGQGPKLLIQFQNNGVVDDSQLPKDRFSAERLKGVDSTLKIQPAKLEDSAVYLCASSLKGGQGLSGANVLTFGAGSRLTVL.

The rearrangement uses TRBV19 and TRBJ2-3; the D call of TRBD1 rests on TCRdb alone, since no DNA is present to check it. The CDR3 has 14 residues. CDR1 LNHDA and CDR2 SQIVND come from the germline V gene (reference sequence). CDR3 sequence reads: CASSNPRGGDTQYF.

CDR3 in amino acids: CASSSGAGNIGGTQYF. The rearrangement joins TRBV7-6 to TRBJ2-3; the TCRdb D gene call, TRBD2, has no DNA to confirm it. Germline V gene sequence: CDR1 SGHVS, CDR2 FNYEAQ. The CDR3 extends over 16 amino acids.

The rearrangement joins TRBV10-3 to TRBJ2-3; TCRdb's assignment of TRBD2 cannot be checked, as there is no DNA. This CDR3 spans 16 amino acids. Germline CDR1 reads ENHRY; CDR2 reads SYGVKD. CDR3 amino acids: CAISEPGTPPSDTQYF.